This T cell receptor (beta chain) was sequenced for a study of T cell responses to AZD1222 COVID-19 vaccine. Study-level findings and limits: Among AZD1222 vaccinees, only 5 to 7 were seropositive at baseline. Clonal diversity was possibly underestimated, and white British individuals and females predominated among donors.

This CDR3 contains 15 residues. Germline CDR1 is MNHEY and CDR2 is SVGEGT. The V end was cut by 6 bases, the J end by 0 bases, with 12 bases between. Clones were sequenced by immunoSEQ multiplex PCR, and TCRdb holds only the in-frame ones, with some missing. The sample carries under 150,000 clones, around 85% recorded once. As regards this clone: The antigen remains undetermined.

Sequencing was performed on peripheral blood, taken on day 0 of AZD1222 vaccination. The rearrangement joins TRBV6-2 or TRBV6-3 to TRBJ2-1, with D perhaps TRBD2 (5 bases). This receptor was identified in an adult in good health. The CDR3 loop reads CASSEPRDSYNEQFF. The CDR3 region has the DNA TGTGCCAGCAGCGAGCCACGGGACTCCTACAATGAGCAGTTCTTC.